Sequencing of this T cell receptor beta chain was carried out in a study of blood T cell repertoires in COVID-19. Background on the study: Nucleic acid was either cDNA or gDNA, and it came from T cells, B-cell-depleted T cells, or PBMCs.

TCRdb keeps only in-frame clones here, not all; method: immunoSEQ multiplex PCR. The data contain about 100,000 clones, about 83% of them seen just once; the ten biggest clones take up 7.5% to 10%. This clone came up once. The CDR3 has 14 residues. Germline V lookup: CDR1 MNHEY, CDR2 SVGEGT. With V trimmed by 0 bases and J by 3 bases, 2 bases remained unmatched. Sample: peripheral blood. The origin of this receptor is a man between 35 and 55 years old with active or convalescent COVID-19. The chain recombines TRBV6-2 or TRBV6-3 with TRBJ2-7; 7 nucleotides align to TRBD2. This CDR3 is CASSYSTSHYEQYF. The CDR3 DNA follows: TGTGCCAGCAGTTACTCGACTAGCCACTACGAGCAGTACTTC.